Below are 22 T cell receptor beta chains sequenced from a single sample in a study of cytomegalovirus exposure and HLA in healthy donors. Primers: 60 Vbeta forward and 13 Jbeta reverse. Here immunoSEQ multiplex PCR was the method, and the copy in TCRdb shows in-frame clones only, minus some. The sample has some 170,000 clones, 65% to 85% seen once. The sequenced material came from PBMCs. These receptors were taken from a woman aged 50 to 65 in good health and CMV-seropositive.

V gene TRBV27 combines with J gene TRBJ2-2; weak D call: TRBD1 (7 bases). The CDR3 runs to 14 residues. The V end lost 1 base, the J end lost 6 bases, and 9 bases lay between the germline ends. Germline CDR1 reads MNHEY; CDR2 reads SMNVEV (reference sequence). The chain's CDR3 is CASSLFRGAGELFF. DNA for the CDR3: TGTGCCAGCAGTTTATTCAGGGGGGCCGGGGAGCTGTTTTTT.

This clone was seen a few times. The gene calls are TRBV6-5 and TRBJ1-1, with a tentative D call TRBD1 (6 bases). Germline CDR1 reads MNHEY; CDR2 reads SVGAGI. The CDR3 runs to 13 residues. V lost 6 bases and J lost 9, with 17 bases in between. DNA for the CDR3: TGTGCCAGCAGGGAAACAGGGTCTTGCCAAGCTTTCTTT. Encoded protein: CASRETGSCQAFF.

J is TRBJ1-2 and V is TRBV27; 7 bases are a match to TRBD1. J was trimmed by 8 bases and V by 3 bases; bases with no gene match: 12. CDR3 size: 15 residues. Germline values: CDR1 MNHEY, CDR2 SMNVEV (reference sequence). The CDR3 spells CASSLSVGTAMGYTF. As DNA, the CDR3 is TGTGCCAGCAGTTTGTCTGTCGGGACAGCTATGGGCTACACCTTC.

This chain joins TRBV19 and TRBJ2-3; 7 bases fit TRBD1. The CDR3 sequence is 12 residues long. Trimming cost V 5 bases and J 9 bases; bases outside gene matches: 5. Germline CDR1 and CDR2: LNHDA and SQIVND (reference sequence). The CDR3 sequence: CASSVGTATQYF. CDR3 DNA: TGTGCCAGTAGTGTCGGGACAGCCACGCAGTATTTT.

The CDR3 region is CASSLDPGQGRYGYTF. The CDR3 nucleotides read TGTGCCAGCAGCTTGGACCCCGGACAGGGTAGATATGGCTACACCTTC. This chain connects TRBV7-9 to TRBJ1-2, with TRBD1 matching over 8 bases. CDR1 SEHNR and CDR2 FQNEAQ come from the germline V gene (reference sequence). The CDR3 has 16 amino acids. The V segment lost 3 bases and the J segment 5 bases; nucleotides outside the gene matches: 11.

The V and J genes are TRBV2 and TRBJ2-5, with TRBD1 matching 7 bases. The CDR3 sequence is 16 residues long. Germline V CDR1 and CDR2: SNHLY, FYNNEI. V shed 6 bases, J shed 1 base, and the junction held 11 bases outside the gene matches. The chain's CDR3 is CASRANLDRAQETQYF. CDR3 bases: TGTGCCAGCAGGGCAAACCTTGACAGGGCCCAAGAGACCCAGTACTTC. The entire variable domain, with the rest obtained from reference TRBV2 and TRBJ2-5, is as follows: EPEVTQTPSHQVTQMGQEVILRCVPISNHLYFYWYRQILGQKVEFLVSFYNNEISEKSEIFDDQFSVERPDGSNFTLKIRSTKLEDSAMYFCASRANLDRAQETQYFGPGTRLLVL.

Regarding this clone: Its ends do not fully match the called genes, so a read error is possible. This sequence joins TRBV7-9 and TRBJ2-5; tentative D call: TRBD2 (5 bases). The CDR3 has 13 amino acids. CDR1 is SEHNR, CDR2 FQNEAQ, per germline (reference sequence). CDR3 bases: TGTGCCAGCAGCTTGGGCGGGCAAGGGACCCAGTACTTC. This codes for CASSLGGQGTQYF.

This clone was counted once. This sequence joins TRBV10-1 and TRBJ2-3, with a possible D match to TRBD1 (6 bases). V lost 4 bases and J 4 bases, leaving 12 bases between the germline ends. Germline values: CDR1 WNHNN, CDR2 SYGVQD (reference sequence). CDR3 length: 14 residues. The CDR3 sequence: CASSVDSPPDTQYF. In DNA, the CDR3 is TGCGCCAGCAGTGTGGACAGTCCCCCAGATACGCAGTATTTT.

J is TRBJ1-2 and V is TRBV19; 10 nucleotides align to TRBD1. With 3 bases clipped from V and 8 bases from J, the junction kept 12 bases outside the gene matches. The CDR3 sequence is 16 residues long. Germline CDR1 and CDR2: LNHDA and SQIVND (reference sequence). The CDR3 DNA is TGTGCCAGTAGTATCGAAACCGGGACAGGGGACCGAGGCTACACCTTC. Protein sequence: CASSIETGTGDRGYTF.

This chain links TRBV6-5 with TRBJ1-2; 9 bases align to TRBD1. V shed 1 base and J 6 bases; nucleotides not matched to a gene: 6. Germline CDR1 is MNHEY and CDR2 is SVGAGI. The CDR3 is 15 residues long. Here the CDR3 reads CASSYWTGALDGYTF. The CDR3 DNA sequence: TGTGCCAGCAGTTACTGGACAGGGGCTCTTGATGGCTACACCTTC.

The chain recombines TRBV9 with TRBJ2-7; possible D gene TRBD2, 7 bases. Germline V lookup: CDR1 SGDLS, CDR2 YYNGEE. This CDR3 has 15 residues. Trimming shortened V by 0 bases and J by 3 bases, and 13 bases separated the two germline ends. The CDR3 coding sequence is TGTGCCAGCAGCGTAGCACCGGGGGGCTACTACGAGCAGTACTTC. This codes for CASSVAPGGYYEQYF.

The chain uses TRBV4-2 and TRBJ1-2; 8 nucleotides line up with TRBD1. This CDR3 is built from 17 residues. V lost 1 base and J lost 4; bases outside the gene matches: 11. Germline V lookup: CDR1 LGHNA, CDR2 YNFKEQ. CDR3 DNA sequence: TGTGCCAGCAGCCAAGTCGGTATCGGGACAGGCTTCTATGGCTACACCTTC. Translating it yields CASSQVGIGTGFYGYTF.

The J gene is TRBJ1-6, the V gene TRBV6-4; tentatively, D is TRBD1 (5 bases). V lost 6 bases, J lost 8 bases, and 14 bases lay in between. The length of the CDR3 is 14 residues. Germline assignment: CDR1 MRHNA and CDR2 SNTAGT. The CDR3 DNA reads TGTGCCAGCAGCGTCGACGGGGGGGATTCACCCCTCCACTTT. This translates into CASSVDGGDSPLHF.

This rearrangement joins TRBV4-1 to TRBJ1-2; TRBD1 aligns across 8 bases. The CDR3 is 15 residues long. Germline V CDR1 and CDR2: MGHRA, YSYEKL. Trimming cost V 4 bases and J 5 bases; bases outside gene matches: 9. CDR3 in DNA: TGCGCCAGCAGCCGCGACGGACAGGGCTCATATGGCTACACCTTC. This translates into CASSRDGQGSYGYTF.

In DNA, the CDR3 is TGTGCCATCAGTGAGAAGACAGGGACGGACATTCAGTACTTC. Protein product: CAISEKTGTDIQYF. The rearrangement uses TRBV10-3 and TRBJ2-4; 7 nucleotides agree with TRBD1. This CDR3 has 14 residues. Losses at the gene ends were 2 bases for V and 8 bases for J; bases not matched to a gene: 6. The germline V gene has CDR1 ENHRY and CDR2 SYGVKD.

The chain is built from TRBV6-5 and TRBJ1-6, with D unclear. The V and J ends lost 3 bases and 4 bases respectively, with 13 bases between them. CDR1 and CDR2 from the germline V gene are MNHEY and SVGAGI. The CDR3 is made up of 16 amino acids. The CDR3 coding sequence is TGTGCCAGCAGTTATACAGTCTCACCGTATAATTCACCCCTCCACTTT. The encoded protein is CASSYTVSPYNSPLHF.

In its sample, this clone was seen a few times. The chain carries TRBV6-1 and TRBJ1-5; 9 nucleotides align to TRBD1. This CDR3 is built from 17 residues. The trim removed 2 bases at V and 9 bases at J, leaving 14 bases unmatched. The germline gives CDR1 MNHNS, CDR2 SASEGT. CDR3 sequence: CASSEFGGTGTQRPQHF. CDR3 in DNA: TGTGCCAGCAGTGAATTCGGTGGGACAGGGACACAAAGGCCCCAGCATTTT.

The chain couples TRBV4-1 to TRBJ1-2; no clear D gene. V lost 1 base to trimming and J lost 2 bases, with 11 bases between them. The CDR3 consists of 15 residues. Germline V gene lookup returns CDR1 MGHRA and CDR2 YSYEKL. CDR3 DNA: TGCGCCAGCAGCCAAGCAGGAATCCCAAACTATGGCTACACCTTC. It encodes CASSQAGIPNYGYTF.

J is TRBJ2-3 and V is TRBV27, with 7 nucleotides matching TRBD1. CDR3 length: 13 amino acids. V shed 5 bases and J 11 bases; nucleotides not matched to a gene: 10. From germline, CDR1 is MNHEY and CDR2 SMNVEV (reference sequence). CDR3 in DNA: TGTGCCAGCAGTCCCGCGTGGGGGACAGAGCAGTATTTT. Protein product: CASSPAWGTEQYF.

The CDR3 loop reads CASSLAGNTIYF. The CDR3 nucleotides read TGTGCCAGCTCACTCGCTGGAAACACCATATATTTT. The V call is TRBV18, the J call TRBJ1-3, with unresolved D. V shed 4 bases and J shed 2 bases, with 3 bases lying between them. The CDR3 has 12 amino acids. From germline, CDR1 is KGHSH and CDR2 LQKENI.

This clone was observed a few times. The chain is built from TRBV7-2 and TRBJ2-2; D is perhaps TRBD2 (5 bases). V lost 1 base to trimming and J lost 5 bases, with 5 bases between them. The CDR3 has 13 residues. Germline assignment: CDR1 SGHTA and CDR2 FQGNSA. The CDR3 is CASSLGGTGELFF. CDR3 in DNA: TGTGCCAGCAGCTTAGGAGGGACCGGGGAGCTGTTTTTT. The full variable domain, rest sourced from reference TRBV7-2 and TRBJ2-2, is GAGVSQSPSNKVTEKGKDVELRCDPISGHTALYWYRQSLGQGLEFLIYFQGNSAPDKSGLPSDRFSAERTGGSVSTLTIQRTQQEDSAVYLCASSLGGTGELFFGEGSRLTVL.

This chain connects TRBV6-1 to TRBJ1-1; no clear D. Germline V gene data show CDR1 as MNHNS and CDR2 as SASEGT. V dropped 0 bases and J dropped 1 base, with 6 bases sitting between them. The CDR3 extends over 14 amino acids. CDR3 DNA: TGTGCCAGCAGTGAAGCGCTAGGGAACACTGAAGCTTTCTTT. This sequence encodes CASSEALGNTEAFF.